These 28 T cell receptor beta chains share one sample of origin, sequenced in a study of CD8+CD57+ T cells in acquired aplastic anemia. Genomic DNA constituted the template upon which TCR beta VDJ and CDR3 profiling was performed. TCRdb reanalysed the reads using MiXCR and keeps one entry per CDR3 protein. This table has some 120,000 distinct CDR3 sequences, nearly 40% appearing once. Sequenced patients had shown CD8+CD57+ cell expansion by flow cytometry. Sequences were obtained from sorted CD4+, CD8+, or CD8+CD57+ T cells (not recorded which) from PBMCs. These TCRs come from a human donor with aplastic anemia.

Ten or more counts support this clonotype. The chain recombines TRBV5-4 with TRBJ2-2; 8 nucleotides agree with TRBD1. V shed 2 bases and J 6 bases; nucleotides not matched to a gene: 0. In germline, CDR1 is SGHNT, CDR2 YYREEE (reference sequence). This CDR3 has 13 residues. The CDR3 DNA sequence: TGTGCCAGCAGCTTACAGGGGGCCGGGGAGCTGTTTTTT. Amino acid sequence: CASSLQGAGELFF.

This clonotype was seen at least ten times. The V call is TRBV4-1, the J call TRBJ1-2; 7 positions match TRBD1. Germline trimming cut 1 base from V and 3 bases from J; bases unmatched to any gene: 5. This CDR3 comprises 15 residues. Germline CDR1 reads MGHRA; CDR2 reads YSYEKL. CDR3 residues: CASSQGKGADYGYTF. In nucleotides, the CDR3 is TGCGCCAGCAGCCAAGGAAAGGGGGCTGACTATGGCTACACCTTC.

CDR3 nucleotide sequence: TGTGCCTGGGCTAGGGACAGTCTCGACGAGCAGTACTTC. It is translated as CAWARDSLDEQYF. The J gene is TRBJ2-7, the V gene TRBV19, with 7 positions matching TRBD1. After removal of 11 bases from V and 5 bases from J, the junction contained 12 bases not matched to a gene. This CDR3 contains 13 residues. CDR1 LNHDA and CDR2 SQIVND come from the germline V gene (reference sequence).

Note on this clonotype: A much bigger clone sits one base away, suggesting this may be a read error. DNA for the CDR3: TGCAATGCTAGAGACCCGGGACGGCCCTATGGCTACACCTTC. As protein: CNARDPGRPYGYTF. The V and J genes are TRBV20-1 and TRBJ1-2; D may be TRBD1 (5 bases). The CDR3 sequence is 14 residues long. CDR1 is DFQATT, CDR2 SNEGSKA, per germline (reference sequence).

The CDR3 region has the DNA TGTGCCAGCAGCTCCGGAGGGTTTGGCTACACCTTC. It encodes CASSSGGFGYTF. V usage is TRBV7-2 and J usage is TRBJ1-2; no firm D call. In germline, CDR1 is SGHTA, CDR2 FQGNSA. This CDR3 is 12 amino acids long. The V gene lost 4 bases and the J gene lost 7 bases, with 10 bases spanning the gap.

This clonotype was detected many times. The chain links TRBV3-1 to TRBJ1-6; TRBD1 agrees at 9 bases. The germline CDR1 and CDR2 sequences are LGHDT and YNNKEL (reference sequence). This CDR3 comprises 15 residues. V lost 5 bases to trimming and J lost 7 bases; unmatched junction nucleotides: 6. The CDR3 DNA reads as TGTGCCAGCAGCTCGTACAGGGGGCGGAATTCACCCCTCCACTTT. It translates to CASSSYRGRNSPLHF.

The sample holds many counts of this clonotype. The V gene is TRBV7-2, the J gene TRBJ2-7, with a tentative D call TRBD2 (5 bases). Deletions cut 5 bases from V and 2 bases from J, with 13 bases between. Germline V gives CDR1 SGHTA, CDR2 FQGNSA. The CDR3 has 14 residues. As DNA, the CDR3 is TGTGCCAGCAGCCCATCGGGGTGGACCTACGAGCAGTACTTC. This translates into CASSPSGWTYEQYF.

A few counts support this clonotype. V gene TRBV5-1 combines with J gene TRBJ2-1; 7 nucleotides agree with TRBD1. Losses at the gene ends were 4 bases for V and 0 bases for J; bases not matched to a gene: 7. CDR3 size: 16 residues. Germline loops: CDR1 SGHRS, CDR2 YFSETQ. CDR3 amino acids: CASSPETGNSYNEQFF. CDR3 sequence (DNA): TGCGCCAGCAGCCCGGAGACAGGGAACTCCTACAATGAGCAGTTCTTC.

This clonotype was found many times. This chain uses TRBV10-2 with TRBJ2-7; D unclear. This CDR3 has 13 residues. The germline CDR1 and CDR2 sequences are WSHSY and SAAADI. V shed 3 bases and J shed 0 bases, with 6 bases lying between them. In nucleotides, the CDR3 is TGCGCCAGCAGTGACCAGATCTCCTACGAGCAGTACTTC. Translated: CASSDQISYEQYF.

There are many counts of this clonotype. This sequence joins TRBV3-1 and TRBJ1-6; 9 bases line up with TRBD1. The CDR3 runs 14 residues. The germline CDR1 and CDR2 sequences are LGHDT and YNNKEL (reference sequence). Trimming cost V 4 bases and J 7 bases; bases outside gene matches: 2. CDR3 nucleotide sequence: TGTGCCAGCAGCCGGACAGGGGTAAATTCACCCCTCCACTTT. Protein product: CASSRTGVNSPLHF.

As regards this clonotype: The CDR3 does not close with the conserved phenylalanine or tryptophan, likely indicating a read error. DNA of the CDR3: TGCGCCAGCAGTGAGAGGGGGGCGCACGGCTACACCCTC. It specifies CASSERGAHGYTL. This sequence joins TRBV10-2 and TRBJ1-2; perhaps TRBD1 as D (6 bases). The V gene lost 2 bases and the J gene lost 8 bases, with 12 bases spanning the gap. Germline values: CDR1 WSHSY, CDR2 SAAADI. The CDR3 is 13 residues long.

For this clonotype: Given the absence of the conserved phenylalanine or tryptophan at the CDR3 end, a read error is likely. The J gene is TRBJ1-1, the V gene TRBV2; D is possibly TRBD1 (6 bases). The CDR3 covers 13 residues. Germline values: CDR1 SNHLY, CDR2 FYNNEI. The CDR3 sequence: CASRYRENAEAFL. CDR3 DNA sequence: TGTGCCAGCAGGTACAGGGAGAACGCTGAAGCTTTCCTT.

This clonotype was observed many times. The chain couples TRBV20-1 to TRBJ2-5, with D perhaps matching TRBD1 (5 bases). The germline V gene encodes CDR1 DFQATT and CDR2 SNEGSKA (reference sequence). Trimming stripped 0 bases from V and 5 bases from J, with 13 bases between. The CDR3 consists of 14 residues. The CDR3 protein is CSARDLGKGETQYF. CDR3 in DNA: TGCAGTGCTAGAGATCTGGGAAAGGGGGAGACCCAGTACTTC.

This clonotype was seen at least ten times. V and J are TRBV3-1 and TRBJ2-7, with 7 nucleotides matching TRBD1. The CDR3 covers 17 residues. CDR1 is LGHDT and CDR2 is YNNKEL in the germline V gene (reference sequence). Trimming took 1 base from V and 3 from J; bases not matched to a gene: 12. The CDR3: CASSQGGGRGLRYEQYF. In nucleotides, the CDR3 is TGTGCCAGCAGCCAAGGAGGGGGCCGGGGTTTACGCTACGAGCAGTACTTC.

There are a few counts of this clonotype. The chain combines TRBV29-1 with TRBJ2-3; 7 bases line up with TRBD1. The ends lost 7 bases at V and 0 bases at J; junction bases unmatched: 7. Germline V gene lookup returns CDR1 SQVTM and CDR2 ANQGSEA. This CDR3 region has 14 residues. This CDR3 is CSATGTESTDTQYF. The CDR3 DNA reads TGCAGCGCGACCGGGACAGAAAGCACAGATACGCAGTATTTT.

This chain connects TRBV10-3 to TRBJ2-7, with D unclear. V lost 10 bases and J 6 bases, leaving 13 bases between the germline ends. Germline CDR1 ENHRY, CDR2 SYGVKD. CDR3 size: 11 residues. The CDR3, as DNA: TGTGCCACTTCACTGGCTAGCGAGCAGTACTTC. Its protein is CATSLASEQYF.

This clonotype has more than one count but fewer than ten. This chain links TRBV6-5 with TRBJ2-1; the D gene could be TRBD1 or TRBD2 (5 bases each). The V gene lost 0 bases and the J gene lost 7 bases, with 16 bases spanning the gap. The germline V gene has CDR1 MNHEY and CDR2 SVGAGI. The CDR3 covers 16 residues. CDR3 bases: TGTGCCAGCAGTTACTCGAGAACGGGGCCGAAGAATGAGCAGTTCTTC. This translates into CASSYSRTGPKNEQFF.

This clonotype was observed at least ten times. The CDR3 here is CSAGPGPDTQYF. DNA of the CDR3: TGCAGTGCAGGCCCGGGCCCAGATACGCAGTATTTT. The gene calls are TRBV20-1 and TRBJ2-3; no definite D call. The germline gives CDR1 DFQATT, CDR2 SNEGSKA (reference sequence). CDR3 length equals 12 residues. Trimming took off 6 bases at V and 4 bases at J, with 11 bases between the two ends.

Concerning this clonotype: The conserved phenylalanine or tryptophan normally closing the CDR3 is absent here, so this likely arose from a read error. The chain is built from TRBV11-1 and TRBJ1-1; no firm D call. V was clipped by 0 bases and J by 6 bases, with 17 bases between them. The germline gives CDR1 SGHAT, CDR2 FQDESV (reference sequence). The CDR3 is made up of 16 amino acids. Here the CDR3 DNA reads TGTGCCAGCAGCTTAGCGAAAGGTGGCCACTCGGCTGAAGCTTTCTCT. Protein sequence: CASSLAKGGHSAEAFS.

In its sample, this clonotype was seen many times. J is TRBJ1-6 and V is TRBV5-8; a weak D match, TRBD1 (6 bases). Deletions cut 4 bases from V and 7 bases from J, with 15 bases between. The germline V gene has CDR1 SGHTS and CDR2 YDEGEE. This CDR3 is built from 15 residues. CDR3 nucleotide sequence: TGTGCCAGCAGCCCACCCAGGGGTCGAAATTCACCCCTCCACTTT. This gives the protein CASSPPRGRNSPLHF.

The genes are TRBV25-1 and TRBJ2-7; tentatively, D is TRBD1 (5 bases). The CDR3 covers 15 residues. Germline V gives CDR1 MGHDK, CDR2 SYGVNS. The V gene lost 2 bases and the J gene lost 0 bases, with 11 bases spanning the gap. CDR3 nucleotides: TGTGCCAGCAGTGAAATCCAGGGTAACTCCTACGAGCAGTACTTC. Protein sequence: CASSEIQGNSYEQYF.

The DNA of the CDR3 is TGTGCCAGCAGCCCCCAGAAGTTGGCACCGGGTCCCTACGAGCAGTACTTC. It specifies CASSPQKLAPGPYEQYF. The V and J genes are TRBV9 and TRBJ2-7; no reliable D call. The CDR3 is 17 residues long. Germline CDR1 is SGDLS and CDR2 is YYNGEE. The V and J ends lost 4 bases and 2 bases respectively, with 22 bases between them.

This clonotype was seen ten or more times. The chain has TRBV6-6 and TRBJ1-2, with D tentatively TRBD1 (6 bases). CDR1 is MNHNY and CDR2 is SVGAGI in the germline V gene (reference sequence). The CDR3 is 16 amino acids. With 0 bases removed from V and 7 bases from J, the gap between germline ends came to 18 bases. This CDR3 reads CASSYSYGQGRGGYTF. For the CDR3, the DNA is TGTGCCAGCAGTTACTCCTATGGGCAGGGGCGAGGTGGCTACACCTTC.

The chain is built from TRBV9 and TRBJ1-2; possible D gene TRBD1, 5 bases. The CDR3 sequence is 16 residues long. The V end lost 1 base, the J end lost 0 bases, and 13 bases lay between the germline ends. Germline CDR1 reads SGDLS; CDR2 reads YYNGEE. Here the CDR3 reads CASSVNPGSPNYGYTF. CDR3 nucleotide sequence: TGTGCCAGCAGCGTAAACCCAGGGTCTCCTAACTATGGCTACACCTTC.

In the case of this clonotype: This may be a read error, as it is one base from a much larger clone. V is TRBV5-4 and J is TRBJ1-2; D perhaps matches TRBD1 (5 bases). The CDR3 has 15 amino acids. CDR1 and CDR2 from the germline V gene are SGHNT and YYREEE (reference sequence). CDR3 DNA sequence: TGTGCCGGCAGCTTGGACACGAGGTCTAACTATGGCTACACCTTC. Amino acids: CAGSLDTRSNYGYTF.

J is TRBJ1-4 and V is TRBV5-1; D call uncertain. Germline CDR1 SGHRS, CDR2 YFSETQ. V was clipped by 4 bases and J by 7 bases, with 14 bases between them. The CDR3 has 14 residues. CDR3 DNA sequence: TGCGCCAGCAGCCCCCGAACAGATGGTGAAAAACTGTTTTTT. Residues: CASSPRTDGEKLFF.

This clonotype was seen just once. The chain carries TRBV24-1 and TRBJ1-2, with a weak D call TRBD1 (5 bases). Trimming removed 3 bases from V and 4 bases from J, with 8 bases in between. Germline assignment: CDR1 KGHDR and CDR2 SFDVKD. The CDR3 spans 13 residues. CDR3 amino acids: CATSDGHFYGYTF. The CDR3 region has the DNA TGTGCCACCAGTGATGGACATTTCTATGGCTACACCTTC.

This clonotype has ten or more counts. This chain joins TRBV3-1 and TRBJ1-6; D ambiguous. The germline gives CDR1 LGHDT, CDR2 YNNKEL (reference sequence). The CDR3 consists of 14 residues. Trimming removed 4 bases from V and 6 bases from J, with 10 bases in between. The CDR3 region has the DNA TGTGCCAGCAGCCCCGGACGCCCTAATTCACCCCTCCACTTT. Encoded protein: CASSPGRPNSPLHF. Using reference TRBV3-1 and TRBJ1-6 for the parts outside the CDR3, the full variable domain is DTAVSQTPKYLVTQMGNDKSIKCEQNLGHDTMYWYKQDSKKFLKIMFSYNNKELIINETVPNRFSPKSPDKAHLNLHINSLELGDSAVYFCASSPGRPNSPLHFGNGTRLTVT.